This T cell receptor beta chain derives from a study of blood T cells in healthy people across ages (dated by TCRdb to the mid-2010s). About the study as a whole: In model experiments, roughly one uniquely barcoded TCR beta cDNA molecule per two T cells was captured by template switching. To avoid experimental bias, donors of different ages were randomly spread across the sequencing lanes. For two donors (one aged 18 to 30 and one aged 80 or older), the study analyzed two additional independent replicas of 1 million unique cDNA reads from the same blood draw. Four age groups were formed from the donors: young (average 16 years), middle-aged (approximately 41), aged (under 70) and long-lived (around 80). The study measured age-related changes in TCR beta repertoire diversity using deep sequencing normalized with unique cDNA molecular identifiers.

V sheds 3 bases and J sheds 7 bases, leaving 10 bases between their ends. Taken from the germline V gene, the CDR1 and CDR2 loops are KGHSH and LQKENI. Measured from the cysteine to the phenylalanine, the CDR3 is 13 residues long. Only the CDR3 portion is preserved as DNA: 39 bases, with reading frame beginning at the first base. The donors were 40 or so Caucasian individuals from Russia, aged roughly 6 to 100 years, who were systemically healthy. Each donor gave 9 to 10 milliliters of peripheral blood, collected into EDTA-treated Vacutainer tubes. PBMCs were isolated by Ficoll-Paque density-gradient centrifugation, with at least 7 million obtained per sample. Total RNA was extracted from PBMCs with Trizol reagent, with at least 5 micrograms obtained per sample. The percentages of naive CD45RAhigh/CD27high T cells were determined by flow cytometry on a PBMC aliquot from every donor. General conclusions and limits of the study: Bulk unsorted PBMC profiling prevented conclusive comparison of naive and antigen-experienced compartments. Donor CMV infection status was unknown, potentially confounding age-related changes in expanded clonotypes. Total diversity estimates from one million sequenced T cells were considered lower bounds and underestimates. There was a strong correlation between observed TCR beta diversity and the percentage of naive T cells measured by flow cytometry. Compared with the aged group, the long-lived group had more naive CD4+ T cells, fewer expanded clones and increased TCR diversity, suggesting age selection. As age increased, observed TCR beta diversity per million T cells dropped in a roughly linear way, and a significant reduction was already evident by age 40.

Library preparation was by 5' RACE. For sequencing, an Illumina HiSeq 2500 was employed. A second roughly 6 to 11 cycle PCR used a sample-barcoded 5' primer and a J-beta primer mix. A unique molecular identifier was introduced onto each TCR beta cDNA molecule by a template-switch 5' adaptor carrying 12 random nucleotides. At least 2.5 million CDR3-containing paired-end reads were obtained from each sample. First-strand cDNA was synthesized from all RNA with the Mint cDNA synthesis kit, primed by a TRBC-specific oligonucleotide. All cDNA was treated with uracil-DNA glycosylase and then went through a first 18-cycle PCR with the universal primers M1SS and BC2_uni_R. The source study handled its data this way. Normalization of each sample was performed by random selection of 1 million high-quality reads, each carrying a distinct molecular identifier. Reads with shared molecular identifiers were discarded instead of being binned into consensus sequences. CDR3 identification, clonotype clustering and error correction used MiTCR with a Q25 quality threshold and the strictest error-elimination algorithm. A nonparametric unseen species model using Euler transformation provided a lower-bound estimate of total TCR beta diversity. TCRdb reprocessed the public reads (quality trimming at Q25 with fastp, clone calling with MiXCR) and kept in-frame beta chains. A single entry per CDR3 protein holds the most common genes and DNA from its merged rows. Here the V and J calls rest on TCRdb's processing, not on the authors' analysis. The sample has about 1.6 million distinct CDR3 sequences on record, about 31% of them singletons. Clones ranked in the top ten supply about 11% of the sample.

At least ten counts were recorded for this clonotype. The specificity of this receptor is unknown. Base qualities are not at hand, and no much larger clone is one base apart. This TCR was recovered from a woman in her 30s in good health. Recombination joined TRBV18 with TRBJ2-1, and the D gene may be TRBD1, 6 bases matching. Sequencing was carried out using blood. The DNA reads TGTGCCAGCTCACCTCAGGGGAAAAATGAGCAGTTCTTC. This gives the protein CASSPQGKNEQFF.